These T cell receptor beta chains were read from a single sample in a study of blood T cells in healthy people across ages. TCRdb re-analysed the 5' RACE reads in MiXCR, keeping a single row per CDR3 protein. Counted here are 600,000 to 1,000,000 distinct CDR3 sequences, roughly 60% occurring once; the ten biggest clones make up about 20%. Sequenced input: blood. The receptor source for this set is a man aged 25-45 years in good health. Both conserved end residues are part of each CDR3. A D gene is named only where the DNA matches it firmly. A row's size may be missing; if present it is once, few, many or a size class.

>TRBJ2-7|TRBD2|TRBV28|-
CASRSVSGRVYEQYF
TGTGCCAGCAGGTCCGTTAGCGGGAGGGTCTACGAGCAGTACTTC
>TRBJ2-4|-|TRBV6-1|-
CASSEGAPFWTLAKNIQYF
TGTGCCAGCAGTGAAGGGGCCCCTTTCTGGACTTTAGCCAAAAACATTCAGTACTTC
>TRBJ2-4|TRBD2|TRBV3-1|-
CASSQQTSVQQYF
TGTGCCAGCAGCCAACAGACTAGCGTACAGCAGTACTTC
>TRBJ2-3|TRBD1|TRBV5-1|-
CASSRTDRQLTDTQYF
TGCGCCAGCAGCAGAACGGACAGGCAGTTAACAGATACGCAGTATTTT
>TRBJ1-6|-|TRBV3-1|few
CASSLGEKGTPLHF
TGTGCCAGCAGCCTTGGTGAAAAAGGAACACCCCTCCACTTT
>TRBJ2-7|-|TRBV6-5|once
CASSPFLPLNYEQYF
TGTGCCAGCAGTCCCTTTCTGCCGCTGAACTACGAGCAGTACTTC
>TRBJ2-7|-|TRBV5-5|-
CASSRGDFRYEQYF
TGTGCCAGCAGCCGAGGGGACTTTCGCTACGAGCAGTACTTC
>TRBJ2-4|TRBD1|TRBV10-3|-
CAGRGQDNIQYF
TGTGCCGGACGAGGACAGGACAACATTCAGTACTTC
>TRBJ1-2|-|TRBV5-6|-
CATTRGELTNGYTF
TGTGCCACAACACGGGGAGAACTAACTAATGGCTACACCTTC
>TRBJ1-1|-|TRBV12-5|-
CASAFGAGEVVSTEAFF
TGTGCTAGTGCTTTCGGGGCAGGGGAGGTTGTGAGTACTGAAGCTTTCTTT
>TRBJ2-1|TRBD2|TRBV12-3/TRBV12-4|-
CASSFGLAGPHNEQFF
TGTGCCAGCAGTTTCGGACTAGCGGGACCCCACAATGAGCAGTTCTTC
>TRBJ2-7|TRBD2|TRBV5-1|-
CASSFGPSGGFYEQYF
TGCGCCAGCAGCTTCGGGCCTAGCGGGGGTTTCTACGAGCAGTACTTC
>TRBJ1-2|-|TRBV4-2|-
CASSQTDINRRGHYGYTF
TGTGCCAGCAGCCAAACCGACATAAACCGCCGGGGCCATTATGGCTACACCTTC
>TRBJ2-4|TRBD2|TRBV28|-
CASSLSQRERLYF
TGTGCCAGCAGTTTAAGTCAGCGGGAACGGCTGTACTTC
>TRBJ2-4|-|TRBV6-6|-
CASTAVEGAKNIQYF
TGTGCCAGCACCGCGGTGGAGGGAGCCAAAAACATTCAGTACTTC
>TRBJ1-1|-|TRBV21-1|-
CASSKGGQNTEAFF
TGTGCCAGCAGCAAAGGAGGACAGAACACTGAAGCTTTCTTT
>TRBJ1-6|-|TRBV29-1|-
CSVEEVVSSYNSPLHF
TGCAGCGTTGAAGAGGTAGTCAGCTCCTATAATTCACCCCTCCACTTT
>TRBJ1-2|TRBD1|TRBV20-1|-
CSARGDRGSDGYTF
TGCAGTGCTAGAGGGGACAGGGGGTCGGATGGCTACACCTTC
>TRBJ1-5|-|TRBV5-5|-
CASTYSPGQPQHF
TGTGCCAGCACATACTCTCCGGGGCAGCCCCAGCATTTT
>TRBJ2-1|-|TRBV7-3|few
CASSASVSSYNEQFF
TGTGCCAGCAGCGCTAGTGTCAGCTCCTACAATGAGCAGTTCTTC
>TRBJ2-1|-|TRBV15|-
CATSSNIPNEQFF
TGTGCCACCAGCTCCAATATCCCTAATGAGCAGTTCTTC
>TRBJ2-1|-|TRBV6-6|-
CASSYSGWRDGNEQFF
TGTGCCAGCAGTTACTCGGGTTGGCGGGACGGGAATGAGCAGTTCTTC
>TRBJ2-7|-|TRBV29-1|-
CSVGAGRATSEQYF
TGCAGCGTTGGGGCTGGACGGGCTACGAGCGAGCAGTACTTC
>TRBJ2-4|-|TRBV6-2/TRBV6-3|-
CASSYSLIGSSGKNIQYF
TGTGCCAGCAGTTACTCGTTGATTGGGAGTTCAGGCAAAAACATTCAGTACTTC
>TRBJ2-3|TRBD1|TRBV24-1|-
CATSKGTGGLGDTQYF
TGTGCCACCAGCAAAGGGACAGGGGGACTTGGGGATACGCAGTATTTT
>TRBJ2-5|-|TRBV27|-
CASSLSGTGWYF
TGTGCCAGCAGTTTAAGTGGGACGGGGTGGTACTTC
>TRBJ2-3|TRBD2|TRBV29-1|few
CSVPKREEDTQYF
TGCAGCGTACCCAAGCGGGAGGAGGATACGCAGTATTTT
>TRBJ2-5|-|TRBV5-6|-
CASSLSGAPVGTQYF
TGTGCCAGCAGCTTGAGTGGGGCCCCCGTAGGGACCCAGTACTTC
>TRBJ1-2|-|TRBV7-8|-
CASSGAEGTPSYGYTF
TGTGCCAGCAGCGGGGCAGAGGGGACGCCGTCCTATGGCTACACCTTC
>TRBJ2-4|TRBD2|TRBV20-1|-
CSAARLAGVSKNIQYF
TGCAGTGCTGCTAGACTAGCGGGAGTTTCCAAAAACATTCAGTACTTC
>TRBJ2-1|-|TRBV3-1|-
CASSPGHAYNEQFF
TGTGCCAGCAGCCCGGGACACGCTTACAATGAGCAGTTCTTC
>TRBJ2-1|TRBD2|TRBV9|-
CASSVGSGIYNEQFF
TGTGCCAGCAGCGTAGGGAGCGGGATCTACAATGAGCAGTTCTTC
>TRBJ2-7|TRBD1|TRBV20-1|few
CSASPDRGTYEQYF
TGCAGTGCTAGCCCGGACAGGGGTACCTACGAGCAGTACTTC
>TRBJ1-2|-|TRBV2|few
CASSRTATPSSYGYTF
TGTGCCAGCAGTCGGACCGCCACCCCTTCCTCATATGGCTACACCTTC
>TRBJ2-1|TRBD1|TRBV19|-
CASSPRDSSSYKEQFF
TGTGCCAGTAGTCCCCGGGACAGCAGCTCCTACAAGGAGCAGTTCTTC
>TRBJ2-1|-|TRBV4-3|-
CASSQELRGEDEQFF
TGCGCCAGCAGCCAAGAGTTAAGAGGGGAAGATGAGCAGTTCTTC
>TRBJ1-1|TRBD1|TRBV5-1|-
CASSHSADRGEAFF
TGCGCCAGCAGCCACTCGGCGGACAGGGGTGAAGCTTTCTTT
>TRBJ1-5|-|TRBV20-1|-
CSASEGYGNQPQHF
TGCAGTGCTAGCGAGGGGTATGGCAATCAGCCCCAGCATTTT
>TRBJ1-2|-|TRBV4-1|-
CASSQTGEGGGYTF
TGCGCCAGCAGCCAAACCGGTGAAGGGGGGGGCTACACCTTC